The 13 T cell receptor beta chains listed next were all sequenced from one sample in a study of response to subunit inactivated influenza vaccine. MiXCR, run by TCRdb on the RT-PCR reads, gives a single entry per CDR3 protein. Of around 500,000 distinct CDR3 sequences in the sample, about 10% are singletons; the top ten hold less than 15%. Sequenced material: PBMCs from blood, taken roughly 48 days after vaccination. These receptor sequences come from a man aged 50-59 years who received an inactivated influenza vaccine.

The chain recombines TRBV7-2 with TRBJ2-7; D perhaps matches TRBD1 (6 bases). Germline V gene sequence: CDR1 SGHTA, CDR2 FQGNSA. The V and J ends lost 6 bases and 5 bases respectively, with 8 bases between them. The CDR3 has 11 residues. The DNA of the CDR3 is TGTGCCAGCAGTTGGGGGCACGAGCAGTACTTC. This codes for CASSWGHEQYF.

Only a few counts were recorded for this clonotype. The V call is TRBV5-1, the J call TRBJ2-3, with a possible D match to TRBD1 (5 bases). The V gene lost 10 bases and the J gene lost 2 bases, with 11 bases spanning the gap. The CDR3 length is 12 residues. Germline loops: CDR1 SGHRS, CDR2 YFSETQ. CDR3 region: CACQDNTDTQYF. Here the CDR3 DNA reads TGCGCCTGCCAGGACAACACAGATACGCAGTATTTT.

V gene TRBV28 combines with J gene TRBJ1-4, with D unresolved. Deletions cut 3 bases from V and 7 bases from J, with 12 bases between. The germline CDR1 and CDR2 sequences are MDHEN and SYDVKM. This CDR3 comprises 14 residues. CDR3 DNA: TGTGCCAGCAGTTTTGGGCACAGATTTGAAAAACTGTTTTTT. Amino acid sequence: CASSFGHRFEKLFF. Variable domain in full (rest from reference TRBV28 and TRBJ1-4): DVKVTQSSRYLVKRTGEKVFLECVQDMDHENMFWYRQDPGLGLRLIYFSYDVKMKEKGDIPEGYSVSREKKERFSLILESASTNQTSMYLCASSFGHRFEKLFFGSGTQLSVL.

This clonotype appeared many times. The chain links TRBV6-5 to TRBJ2-1, with D possibly matching TRBD2 (5 bases). Germline V gene data show CDR1 as MNHEY and CDR2 as SVGAGI. V lost 2 bases and J 7 bases, leaving 12 bases between the germline ends. The CDR3 spans 14 residues. The chain's CDR3 is CASSYSSVTNEQFF. CDR3 sequence (DNA): TGTGCCAGCAGTTACAGTAGCGTAACGAATGAGCAGTTCTTC.

The rearrangement links TRBV5-4 to TRBJ1-4, with D perhaps TRBD1 (6 bases). CDR1 is SGHNT, CDR2 YYREEE, per germline (reference sequence). V was cut by 4 bases and J by 8 bases, with 21 bases left in between. The CDR3 consists of 16 residues. CDR3 bases: TGTGCCAGCAGCCGGACCACGGGGGGCCGTAACGAAAAACTGTTTTTT. It is translated as CASSRTTGGRNEKLFF. Together with reference TRBV5-4 and TRBJ1-4, the CDR3 gives the full variable domain: ETGVTQSPTHLIKTRGQQVTLRCSSQSGHNTVSWYQQALGQGPQFIFQYYREEENGRGNFPPRFSGLQFPNYSSELNVNALELDDSALYLCASSRTTGGRNEKLFFGSGTQLSVL.

There are many counts of this clonotype. The V gene is TRBV7-9, the J gene TRBJ1-2; no clear D gene. The V end was cut by 5 bases, the J end by 5 bases, with 9 bases between. This CDR3 spans 12 amino acids. In germline, CDR1 is SEHNR, CDR2 FQNEAQ (reference sequence). The CDR3 is CASSGDVYGYTF. CDR3 nucleotide sequence: TGTGCCAGCAGCGGTGATGTATATGGCTACACCTTC.

In this sample, this clonotype turned up a few times. The rearrangement links TRBV7-2 to TRBJ2-1; D possibly corresponds to TRBD1 (5 bases). The CDR3 has 14 residues. V was cut by 7 bases and J by 3 bases, with 13 bases left in between. Germline V CDR1 and CDR2: SGHTA, FQGNSA. The CDR3 protein is CASTQFDSYNEQFF. CDR3 bases: TGTGCCAGCACCCAATTCGACAGCTACAATGAGCAGTTCTTC.

This clonotype was picked up a small number of times. The chain joins TRBV6-2 or TRBV6-3 to TRBJ2-3; tentatively, D is TRBD2 (5 bases). There are 15 residues in the CDR3. Germline CDR1 reads MNHEY; CDR2 reads SVGEGT. V gave up 2 bases and J gave up 2 bases, with 11 bases separating them. The CDR3 reads CASSYGLALTDTQYF. The CDR3, as DNA: TGTGCCAGCAGTTACGGCCTAGCCCTCACAGATACGCAGTATTTT.

The chain joins TRBV27 to TRBJ2-7; maybe TRBD2 (7 bases). Germline loops: CDR1 MNHEY, CDR2 SMNVEV (reference sequence). CDR3 length: 15 amino acids. V was pared by 4 bases and J by 3 bases, with 16 bases between. CDR3 in DNA: TGTGCCAGCAGTTCACAGGGAGGGGCGAGCTACGAGCAGTACTTC. Its protein is CASSSQGGASYEQYF.

The CDR3 here is CASSDPGLAAYEQYF. The CDR3 DNA is TGTGCCAGCAGTGATCCGGGACTAGCGGCCTACGAGCAGTACTTC. The chain is built from TRBV28 and TRBJ2-7; TRBD2 agrees at 11 bases. V dropped 5 bases and J dropped 2; count of bases not matched to a gene: 5. This CDR3 spans 15 amino acids. Germline CDR1 is MDHEN and CDR2 is SYDVKM.

There are a few counts of this clonotype. This chain connects TRBV7-3 to TRBJ2-1, with no clear D. Germline values: CDR1 SGHTA, CDR2 FQGTGA. The length of the CDR3 is 14 residues. Trimming removed 5 bases from V and 6 bases from J, with 14 bases in between. The CDR3 coding sequence is TGTGCCAGCAGCCCCCTGGGTTTGGGCAATGAGCAGTTCTTC. Encoded protein: CASSPLGLGNEQFF.

The table lists this clonotype with many counts. The rearrangement uses TRBV28 and TRBJ2-1; D not resolved. This CDR3 is built from 16 residues. In germline, CDR1 is MDHEN, CDR2 SYDVKM. V was cut by 3 bases and J by 0 bases, with 12 bases left in between. The CDR3 loop is CASSFIEESSYNEQFF. The CDR3 DNA follows: TGTGCCAGCAGTTTCATCGAGGAGAGCTCCTACAATGAGCAGTTCTTC.

This clonotype was recorded many times. The V call is TRBV9, the J call TRBJ2-1; D ambiguous. Trimming removed 0 bases from V and 3 bases from J, with 10 bases in between. Germline values: CDR1 SGDLS, CDR2 YYNGEE. The CDR3 is made up of 15 amino acids. CDR3 protein: CASSVAGRSYNEQFF. Written as DNA, the CDR3 is TGTGCCAGCAGCGTAGCTGGCAGGAGCTACAATGAGCAGTTCTTC.